The 5 T cell receptor beta chains below were found in one sample sequenced in a study of T cell repertoires in cytomegalovirus infection. MiXCR, applied by TCRdb to the reads, yields one record per CDR3 protein. The sample comprises under 150,000 distinct CDR3 sequences, more than 20% of which are singletons, and 30% to 40% rests with the top ten. Their antigen targets remain unknown. The source material was PBMCs, sequenced either directly or after in vitro stimulation (not recorded which). Receptor source: a human donor in good health (CMV status not recorded). Some clones in this sample may be carry-over from other donors' samples.

V is TRBV4-1 and J is TRBJ2-7, with 8 bases aligning to TRBD1. CDR1 is MGHRA, CDR2 YSYEKL, per germline. CDR3 length equals 14 residues. The ends lost 3 bases at V and 2 bases at J; junction bases unmatched: 3. DNA for the CDR3: TGCGCCAGCAGCCACACACAGGGGGCCTACGAGCAGTACTTC. Protein: CASSHTQGAYEQYF.

The V call is TRBV12-5, the J call TRBJ1-1; D is ambiguous. The CDR3 is 11 residues long. V was cut by 1 base and J by 5 bases, with 2 bases left in between. CDR1 and CDR2 (germline): LGHNT, FRNRAP. This CDR3 is CASGLGTEAFF. The CDR3, as DNA: TGTGCTAGTGGTTTGGGTACTGAAGCTTTCTTT.

This clonotype was observed many times. This chain joins TRBV6-2 or TRBV6-3 and TRBJ1-5, with D unresolved. The CDR3 runs to 14 residues. The V and J ends lost 7 bases and 6 bases respectively, with 16 bases between them. The germline V gene encodes CDR1 MNHEY and CDR2 SVGEGT. As DNA, the CDR3 is TGTGCCAGCACCCAGTTAGGAGGAGTTCAGCCCCAGCATTTT. It encodes CASTQLGGVQPQHF.

There are many counts of this clonotype. The chain links TRBV7-8 to TRBJ2-1; D might be TRBD1 or TRBD2, each matching 5 bases. CDR3 size: 12 residues. Germline V gene data show CDR1 as SGHVS and CDR2 as FQNEAQ. Between the trimmed V and J ends, which lost 4 bases and 10 bases, there was a span of 11 bases. The CDR3 sequence is CASSSDWTEQFF. The CDR3 DNA sequence: TGTGCCAGCAGCTCGGACTGGACAGAGCAGTTCTTC. Full variable domain (missing parts from reference TRBV7-8 and TRBJ2-1): GAGVSQSPRYKVAKRGQDVALRCDPISGHVSLFWYQQALGQGPEFLTYFQNEAQLDKSGLPSDRFFAERPEGSVSTLKIQRTQQEDSAVYLCASSSDWTEQFFGPGTRLTVL.

In this sample, this clonotype turned up many times. The chain combines TRBV7-2 with TRBJ1-1; the D gene is possibly TRBD1 (5 bases). V lost 1 base and J 4 bases, leaving 10 bases between the germline ends. Germline lookup yields CDR1 SGHTA and CDR2 FQGNSA. The CDR3 runs to 14 residues. The CDR3 DNA follows: TGTGCCAGCAGCTTAGAGTCTAGGGGCACTGAAGCTTTCTTT. This translates into CASSLESRGTEAFF.